This T cell receptor beta chain comes out of a study of cytomegalovirus exposure and HLA in healthy donors. For this clone: What it binds is unknown.

The PCR made use of 60 Vbeta and 13 Jbeta primers. Profiled with immunoSEQ multiplex PCR; TCRdb holds only in-frame clones, not every one. The sample carries more than 110,000 clones, 77% recorded once. The CDR3 runs to 13 residues. Unmatched junction bases numbered 7, after V lost 6 bases and J lost 6 bases. Germline CDR1 reads WSHSY; CDR2 reads SAAADI. The study, taken as a whole, reports: TCR beta V- and J-gene trimming, according to a later analysis, was linked to a missense DCLRE1C variant. The authors listed 150 to 200 TCR beta chains as cytomegalovirus-associated. It was assumed in the presence/absence analyses that sequencing depth was roughly uniform across donors.

The specimen sequenced was PBMCs. This TCR was sampled from a woman aged 45 to 65 in good health and CMV-seronegative. The chain couples TRBV10-2 to TRBJ1-1; 7 positions match TRBD1. The CDR3 protein is CASRAGGRAEAFF. CDR3 nucleotides: TGCGCCAGCAGAGCAGGGGGAAGGGCTGAAGCTTTCTTT.